This T cell receptor beta chain was captured by sequencing in a study of blood T cell repertoires in COVID-19. Study information: Sites in the United States, Italy and Spain provided acute and convalescent COVID-19 samples.

This clone appeared a single time. Sequencing used immunoSEQ multiplex PCR; TCRdb keeps in-frame clones, though not all of them. The data hold around 160,000 clones, with approximately 80% observed a single time. The CDR3 extends over 15 amino acids. Germline V lookup: CDR1 SGHRS, CDR2 YFSETQ. Trimming removed 4 bases at V and 3 bases at J, with 16 bases between. The sample taken for sequencing was PBMCs or T cells enriched from blood (not recorded which). This clonotype was sampled from a woman aged 55-70 years who had recovered from COVID-19. The chain carries TRBV5-1 and TRBJ1-1, with D maybe TRBD1 (5 bases). The CDR3, as DNA: TGCGCCAGCAGCGATCCGAATAGGGGATACACTGAAGCTTTCTTT. It codes for CASSDPNRGYTEAFF.